Sequencing of this T cell receptor (beta chain) was carried out in a study of cytomegalovirus exposure and HLA in healthy donors. Study as a whole: Early on, a data release was issued that held roughly 86 million unique TCRs from HLA-typed donors.

Nominal health characterized the donors when sampled, though unrecorded immune exposures were likely. Study-wide findings and caveats: For presence/absence analyses, sequencing depth was assumed to be roughly uniform across donors. Upon later analysis, TCR association rates were observed to vary by HLA locus, being highest for DRB1 and lowest for HLA-C.

Germline V gene lookup returns CDR1 SGHTA and CDR2 FQGTGA. This CDR3 comprises 14 residues. V was pared by 2 bases and J by 6 bases, with 11 bases between. A multiplex PCR was run with 60 Vbeta primers and 13 Jbeta primers. Libraries were prepared by immunoSEQ multiplex PCR; TCRdb keeps only in-frame clonotypes and omits some of them. The sample includes under 200,000 clones, approximately 83% of them seen just once. About this clone: Its target is unknown.

This chain joins TRBV7-3 and TRBJ2-4; D possibly corresponds to TRBD2 (5 bases). The source of this sequence is a man younger than 30 in good health and CMV-seropositive. Material for sequencing was PBMCs. This CDR3 is CASSLSRETNIQYF. The CDR3 DNA is TGTGCCAGCAGCTTATCTCGGGAAACAAACATTCAGTACTTC. Filled out from reference TRBV7-3 and TRBJ2-4, the complete variable domain reads GAGVSQTPSNKVTEKGKYVELRCDPISGHTALYWYRQSLGQGPEFLIYFQGTGAADDSGLPNDRFFAVRPEGSVSTLKIQRTERGDSAVYLCASSLSRETNIQYFGAGTRLSVL.